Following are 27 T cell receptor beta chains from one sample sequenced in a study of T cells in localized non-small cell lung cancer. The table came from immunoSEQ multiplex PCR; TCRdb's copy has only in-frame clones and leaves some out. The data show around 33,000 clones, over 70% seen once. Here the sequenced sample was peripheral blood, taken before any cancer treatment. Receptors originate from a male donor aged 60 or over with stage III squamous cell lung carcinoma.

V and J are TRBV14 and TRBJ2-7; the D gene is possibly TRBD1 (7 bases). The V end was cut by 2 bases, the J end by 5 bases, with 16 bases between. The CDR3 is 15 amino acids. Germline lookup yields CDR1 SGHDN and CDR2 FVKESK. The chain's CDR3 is CASSQFGRGENEQYF. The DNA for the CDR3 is TGTGCCAGCAGCCAATTCGGCAGGGGGGAGAACGAGCAGTACTTC.

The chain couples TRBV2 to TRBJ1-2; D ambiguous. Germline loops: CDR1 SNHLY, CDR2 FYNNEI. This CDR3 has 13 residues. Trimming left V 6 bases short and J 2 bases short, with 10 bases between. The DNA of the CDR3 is TGTGCCAGCAGCGCAGGTGCAAACTATGGCTACACCTTC. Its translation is CASSAGANYGYTF.

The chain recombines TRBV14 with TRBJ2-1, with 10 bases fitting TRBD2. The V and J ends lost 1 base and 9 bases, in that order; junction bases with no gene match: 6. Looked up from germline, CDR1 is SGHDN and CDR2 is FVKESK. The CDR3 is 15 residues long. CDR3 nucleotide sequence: TGTGCCAGCAGCCAAGGGAGCGGGGGGGCCCGTGAGCAGTTCTTC. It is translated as CASSQGSGGAREQFF.

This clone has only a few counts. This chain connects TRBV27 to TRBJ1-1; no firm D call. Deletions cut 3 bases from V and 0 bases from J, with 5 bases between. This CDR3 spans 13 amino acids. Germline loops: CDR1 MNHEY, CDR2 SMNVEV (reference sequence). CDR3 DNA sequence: TGTGCCAGCAGTTTGCGCCTGAACACTGAAGCTTTCTTT. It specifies CASSLRLNTEAFF.

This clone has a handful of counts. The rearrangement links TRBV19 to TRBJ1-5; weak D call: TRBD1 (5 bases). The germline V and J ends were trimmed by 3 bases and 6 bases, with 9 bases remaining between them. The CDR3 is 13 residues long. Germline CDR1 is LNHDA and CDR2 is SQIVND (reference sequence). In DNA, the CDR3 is TGTGCCAGTAGTATTGTGGGGCCTCAGCCCCAGCATTTT. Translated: CASSIVGPQPQHF.

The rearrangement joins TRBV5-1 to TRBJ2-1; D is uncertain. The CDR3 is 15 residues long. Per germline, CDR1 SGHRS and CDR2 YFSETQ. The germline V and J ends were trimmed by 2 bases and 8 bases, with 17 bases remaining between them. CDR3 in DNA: TGCGCCAGCAGCTTAACGGGCGTCCAGTATGATGAGCAGTTCTTC. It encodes CASSLTGVQYDEQFF.

Here the CDR3 DNA reads TGTGCCAGCAGTGCAGGGCCCCCATCCTACGAGCAGTACTTC. As protein: CASSAGPPSYEQYF. J is TRBJ2-7 and V is TRBV2, with TRBD1 as a possible D gene (5 bases). Per germline, CDR1 SNHLY and CDR2 FYNNEI. The V end was cut by 4 bases, the J end by 1 base, with 11 bases between. CDR3 length: 14 residues.

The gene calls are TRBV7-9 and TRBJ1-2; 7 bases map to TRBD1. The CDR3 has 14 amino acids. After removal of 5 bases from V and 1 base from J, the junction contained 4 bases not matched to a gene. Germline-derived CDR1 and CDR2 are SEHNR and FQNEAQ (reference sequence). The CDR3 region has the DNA TGTGCCAGCAGCGGACGACAGGGTAACTATGGCTACACCTTC. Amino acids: CASSGRQGNYGYTF.

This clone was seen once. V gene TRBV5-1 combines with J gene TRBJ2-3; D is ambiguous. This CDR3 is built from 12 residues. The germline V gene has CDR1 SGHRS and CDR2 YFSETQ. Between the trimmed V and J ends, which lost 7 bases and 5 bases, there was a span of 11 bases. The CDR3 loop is CASCEALDTQYF. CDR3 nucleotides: TGCGCCAGCTGTGAGGCTTTAGATACGCAGTATTTT.

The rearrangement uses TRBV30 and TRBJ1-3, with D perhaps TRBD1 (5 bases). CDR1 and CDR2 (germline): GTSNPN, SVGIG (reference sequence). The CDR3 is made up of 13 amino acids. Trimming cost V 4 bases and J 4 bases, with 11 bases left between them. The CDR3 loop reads CAWKDGAGNTIYF. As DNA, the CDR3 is TGTGCCTGGAAAGATGGGGCCGGAAACACCATATATTTT.

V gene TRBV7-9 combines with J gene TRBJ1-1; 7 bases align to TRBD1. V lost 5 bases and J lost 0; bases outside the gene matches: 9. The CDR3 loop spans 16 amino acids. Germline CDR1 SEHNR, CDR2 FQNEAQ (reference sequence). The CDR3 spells CASSADRLSLNTEAFF. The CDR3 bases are TGTGCCAGCAGCGCGGACAGGCTCTCTCTGAACACTGAAGCTTTCTTT.

In DNA form, the CDR3 reads TGTGCCAGTAGTGGAGCCCGGACTAGCGGGGTTACCTACAATGAGCAGTTCTTC. Protein product: CASSGARTSGVTYNEQFF. This rearrangement joins TRBV19 to TRBJ2-1; TRBD2 matches at 12 bases. Germline V gives CDR1 LNHDA, CDR2 SQIVND (reference sequence). The CDR3 is 18 residues long. V dropped 5 bases and J dropped 2; count of bases not matched to a gene: 10.

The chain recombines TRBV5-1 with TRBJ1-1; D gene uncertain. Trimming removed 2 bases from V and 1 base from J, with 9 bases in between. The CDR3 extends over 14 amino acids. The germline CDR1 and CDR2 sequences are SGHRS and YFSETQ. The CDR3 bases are TGCGCCAGCAGCTTTCAGTTGGGGAACACTGAAGCTTTCTTT. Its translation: CASSFQLGNTEAFF. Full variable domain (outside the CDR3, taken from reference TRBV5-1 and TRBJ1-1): KAGVTQTPRYLIKTRGQQVTLSCSPISGHRSVSWYQQTPGQGLQFLFEYFSETQRNKGNFPGRFSGRQFSNSRSEMNVSTLELGDSALYLCASSFQLGNTEAFFGQGTRLTVV.

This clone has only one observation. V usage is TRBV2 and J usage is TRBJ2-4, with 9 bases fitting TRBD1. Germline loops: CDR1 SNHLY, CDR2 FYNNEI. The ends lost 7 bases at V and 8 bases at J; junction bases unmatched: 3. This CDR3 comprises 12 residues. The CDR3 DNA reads TGTGCCAGCAACAGACAGGGGGACATTCAGTACTTC. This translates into CASNRQGDIQYF.

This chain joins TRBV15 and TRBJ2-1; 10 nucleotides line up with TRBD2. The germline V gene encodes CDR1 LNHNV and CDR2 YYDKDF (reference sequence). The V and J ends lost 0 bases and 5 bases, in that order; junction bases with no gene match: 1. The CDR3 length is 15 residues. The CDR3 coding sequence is TGTGCCACCAGCAGAGACCTAGCGGGGGACAATGAGCAGTTCTTC. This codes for CATSRDLAGDNEQFF. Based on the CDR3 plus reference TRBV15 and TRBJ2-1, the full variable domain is DAMVIQNPRYQVTQFGKPVTLSCSQTLNHNVMYWYQQKSSQAPKLLFHYYDKDFNNEADTPDNFQSRRPNTSFCFLDIRSPGLGDTAMYLCATSRDLAGDNEQFFGPGTRLTVL.

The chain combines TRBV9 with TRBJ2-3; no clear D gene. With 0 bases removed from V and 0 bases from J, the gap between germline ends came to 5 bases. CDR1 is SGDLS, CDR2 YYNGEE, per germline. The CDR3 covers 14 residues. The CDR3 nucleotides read TGTGCCAGCAGCGTAGACGGGAGCACAGATACGCAGTATTTT. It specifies CASSVDGSTDTQYF.

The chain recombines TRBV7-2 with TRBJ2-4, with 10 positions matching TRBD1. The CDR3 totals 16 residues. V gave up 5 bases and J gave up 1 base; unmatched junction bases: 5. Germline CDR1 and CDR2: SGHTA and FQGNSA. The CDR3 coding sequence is TGTGCCAGCAGCCCCCGACAGGGGGCGGCCAAAAACATTCAGTACTTC. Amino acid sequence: CASSPRQGAAKNIQYF. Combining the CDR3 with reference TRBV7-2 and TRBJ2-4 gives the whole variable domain GAGVSQSPSNKVTEKGKDVELRCDPISGHTALYWYRQSLGQGLEFLIYFQGNSAPDKSGLPSDRFSAERTGGSVSTLTIQRTQQEDSAVYLCASSPRQGAAKNIQYFGAGTRLSVL.

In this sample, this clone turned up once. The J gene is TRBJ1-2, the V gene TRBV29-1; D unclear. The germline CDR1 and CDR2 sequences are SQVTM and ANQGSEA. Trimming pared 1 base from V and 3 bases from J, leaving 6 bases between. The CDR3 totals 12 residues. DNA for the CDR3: TGCAGCGTTGAAGGGCAGTACTATGGCTACACCTTC. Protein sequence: CSVEGQYYGYTF.

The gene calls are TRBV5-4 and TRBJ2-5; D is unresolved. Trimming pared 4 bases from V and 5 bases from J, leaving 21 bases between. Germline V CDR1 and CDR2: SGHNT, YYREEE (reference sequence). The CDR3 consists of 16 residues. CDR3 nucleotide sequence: TGTGCCAGCAGCCCTGGTGGGGTGTTCCAGGCCGAGACCCAGTACTTC. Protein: CASSPGGVFQAETQYF.

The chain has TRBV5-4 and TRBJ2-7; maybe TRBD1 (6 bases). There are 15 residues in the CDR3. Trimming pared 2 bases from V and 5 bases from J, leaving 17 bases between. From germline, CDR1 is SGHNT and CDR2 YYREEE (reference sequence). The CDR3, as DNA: TGTGCCAGCAGCTTCTATTCCAGGGGAAGGCACGAGCAGTACTTC. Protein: CASSFYSRGRHEQYF. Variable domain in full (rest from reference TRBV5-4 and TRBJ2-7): ETGVTQSPTHLIKTRGQQVTLRCSSQSGHNTVSWYQQALGQGPQFIFQYYREEENGRGNFPPRFSGLQFPNYSSELNVNALELDDSALYLCASSFYSRGRHEQYFGPGTRLTVT.

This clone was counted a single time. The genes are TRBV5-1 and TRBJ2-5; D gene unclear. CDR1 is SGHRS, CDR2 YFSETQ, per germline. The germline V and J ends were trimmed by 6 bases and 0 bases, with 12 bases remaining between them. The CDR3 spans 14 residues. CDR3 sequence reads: CASKTLPNQETQYF. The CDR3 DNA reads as TGCGCCAGCAAGACACTACCGAACCAAGAGACCCAGTACTTC.

DNA for the CDR3: TGTGCCAGCAGCTTAGGTGGGGTGGGAGTAGCTTTCTTT. Protein: CASSLGGVGVAFF. The gene calls are TRBV7-2 and TRBJ1-1; no definite D call. The germline V gene encodes CDR1 SGHTA and CDR2 FQGNSA. This CDR3 is built from 13 residues. V was trimmed by 1 base and J by 10 bases, leaving 13 bases between them.

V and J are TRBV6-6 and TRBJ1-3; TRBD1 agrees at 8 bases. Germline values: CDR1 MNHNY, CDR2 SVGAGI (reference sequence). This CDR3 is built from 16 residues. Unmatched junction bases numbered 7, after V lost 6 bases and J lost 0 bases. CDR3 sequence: CASSRTGSYSGNTIYF. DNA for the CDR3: TGTGCCAGCAGCCGGACAGGGTCCTACTCTGGAAACACCATATATTTT.

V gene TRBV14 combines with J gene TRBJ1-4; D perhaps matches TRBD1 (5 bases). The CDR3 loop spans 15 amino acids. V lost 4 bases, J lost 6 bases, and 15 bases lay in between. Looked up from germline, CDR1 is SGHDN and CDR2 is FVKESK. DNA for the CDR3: TGTGCCAGCAGCCGAGGAGGGGCTAGGCATGAAAAACTGTTTTTT. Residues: CASSRGGARHEKLFF.

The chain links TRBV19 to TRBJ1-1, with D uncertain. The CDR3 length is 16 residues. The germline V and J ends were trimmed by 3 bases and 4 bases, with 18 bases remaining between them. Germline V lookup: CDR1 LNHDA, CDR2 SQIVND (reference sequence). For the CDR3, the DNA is TGTGCCAGTAGTATCATGGGCAGAGTCCCGGGCACTGAAGCTTTCTTT. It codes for CASSIMGRVPGTEAFF.

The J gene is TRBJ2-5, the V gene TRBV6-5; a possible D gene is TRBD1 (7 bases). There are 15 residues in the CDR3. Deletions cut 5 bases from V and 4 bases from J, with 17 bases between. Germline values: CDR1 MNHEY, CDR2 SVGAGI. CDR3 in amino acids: CASSKLRGERETQYF. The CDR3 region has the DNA TGTGCCAGCAGTAAGCTCAGGGGGGAGAGAGAGACCCAGTACTTC.

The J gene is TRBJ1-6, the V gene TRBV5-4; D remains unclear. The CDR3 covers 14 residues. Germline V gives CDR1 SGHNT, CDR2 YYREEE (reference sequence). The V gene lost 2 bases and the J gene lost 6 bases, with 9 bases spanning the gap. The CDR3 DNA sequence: TGTGCCAGCAGCTTCGAGAGACTTAATTCACCCCTCCACTTT. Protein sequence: CASSFERLNSPLHF.